Listed below are T cell receptor beta chains from one sample, sequenced in a study. One entry per CDR3 protein, called by TCRdb with MiXCR from the RT-PCR reads. In the table there are 550,000 to 750,000 distinct CDR3 sequences, over 12% of which are singletons. Source material: memory CD4+ T cells from blood. All receptors derive from a female donor in good health, serving as a healthy control. Both conserved end residues are part of each CDR3. The D gene is left open where the match is weak. Some rows have no size entry. The others give once, few or many, or a class for an expanded clone.

V,D,J,size,CDR3,DNA
TRBV9,-,TRBJ2-6,few,CASSPRSVISGANVLTF,TGTGCCAGCAGCCCCCGGTCAGTCATCTCTGGGGCCAACGTCCTGACTTTC
TRBV7-6,-,TRBJ2-3,few,CASSLAGLTTDTQYF,TGTGCCAGCAGCTTAGCGGGACTGACCACAGATACGCAGTATTTT
TRBV27,-,TRBJ2-7,many,CASSSQAVSSYEQYF,TGTGCCAGCAGTTCCCAAGCTGTCAGCTCCTACGAGCAGTACTTC
TRBV28,-,TRBJ1-1,-,CASRTPGRMNTEAFF,TGTGCCAGCAGGACTCCGGGACGAATGAACACTGAAGCTTTCTTT
TRBV20-1,-,TRBJ2-2,-,CSARDHRGHTGELFF,TGCAGTGCTAGAGATCATAGGGGTCACACCGGGGAGCTGTTTTTT
TRBV18,TRBD1,TRBJ1-4,many,CASSPRGQANEKLFF,TGTGCCAGCTCACCACGCGGACAGGCTAATGAAAAACTGTTTTTT
TRBV7-2,-,TRBJ2-1,many,CASSLVQGYNEQFF,TGCGCCAGCAGCTTGGTTCAGGGCTACAATGAGCAGTTCTTC
TRBV24-1,TRBD1,TRBJ2-1,-,CATSDPSDRGFIDEQFF,TGTGCCACCAGTGATCCCTCGGACAGGGGGTTTATCGATGAGCAGTTCTTC
TRBV29-1,-,TRBJ1-2,many,CSASRSEETNYGYTF,TGCAGCGCAAGCCGATCGGAGGAAACTAACTATGGCTACACCTTC
TRBV12-3/TRBV12-4,TRBD1,TRBJ2-7,few,CASSLRGTGGIYEQYF,TGTGCCAGCAGTTTAAGGGGCACAGGGGGCATATACGAGCAGTACTTC
TRBV5-6,TRBD2,TRBJ2-3,many,CASSLPGGGSDTQYF,TGTGCCAGCAGCTTGCCGGGAGGGGGATCAGATACGCAGTATTTT